This record concerns one TCR beta chain sequence. There is no known antigen for this receptor. The input lacks base qualities; no much larger clone sits a single base away. This specimen belongs to a study of CD8+ T cells in alopecia areata (dated by TCRdb to 2017 to 2018). Background on the whole study: Treated patients were enrolled in an open-label pilot trial of oral tofacitinib, 5 to 10 mg twice daily, for moderate-to-severe alopecia areata. Tofacitinib was administered for 6 to 18 months, and 6 months of follow-up off drug were then conducted to assess delayed response and recurrence. To study T cell clonal expansion in alopecia areata, the researchers applied high-throughput TCRbeta sequencing to both the C3H/HeJ mouse model and human patients. On the human side, TCRbeta sequencing was run on scalp tissue and on sorted CD4+ and CD8+ peripheral blood T cells from healthy controls and from alopecia areata patients with either patchy or totalis/universalis disease. Biopsies were taken from tofacitinib-treated patients at baseline and at 4 and 24 weeks of treatment, and a later scalp biopsy was taken in several of the tofacitinib-treated patients. Scalp clonality was compared among normal scalp (n=4), patchy alopecia areata scalp (n=8), and alopecia totalis/universalis scalp (n=8). RNA was extracted with the PAXgene miRNA kit for fixed scalp, the miRNeasy kit for PBMCs, and the RNeasy kit for mouse skin. TCRbeta CDR3 regions were amplified by immunoSEQ multiplex PCR using 35 Vbeta forward and 13 Jbeta reverse primers.

The sample's time point label is to be understood as: baseline before oral tofacitinib. From alopecia areata patients, peripheral blood was collected along with lesional scalp punch biopsies. PBMCs were isolated by density centrifugation and stained for CD3, CD4 and CD8, after which CD4+ and CD8+ T cells were sorted on a FACSAria. Library preparation employed the immunoSEQ multiplex PCR assay. For TCR sequencing, RNA was extracted from every sample and reverse transcribed into cDNA to serve as template. First-strand cDNA was synthesized with SuperScript III using a 2:1 mix of oligo-dT and random hexamers. Amplification bias was assessed with a synthetic immune receptor repertoire, and residual bias was removed computationally. The authors processed their data as follows. After raw reads were preprocessed to remove errors, the CDR3 was defined following IMGT conventions as running from the conserved cysteine to phenylalanine. Clonality was calculated as 1 minus Shannon entropy normalized by log2 of the number of productive unique TCRs. Scalp TCRbeta sequences were cross-referenced with sorted blood CD4 and CD8 repertoires so that the CD4 or CD8 identity of scalp clones could be inferred. TCRdb mirrors the immuneACCESS table, restricted to in-frame sequences. Some clones are absent from its copies; in checked studies, under half trace to an unresolved V gene, and the reason for the others is unknown. V and J calls and clone size come straight from that table; D and trimming were deduced from the DNA. The table for this sample lists over 150,000 clones; 63% of them were counted only once. The biggest ten clones account for 1.7% of the sample.

Study-level results and caveats: Compared with normal scalp, lesional scalp, particularly in alopecia totalis/universalis, had higher clonality and more expanded CD8+ clones, which suggests antigenic drive. Shared TCR sequences between patients were less evident than in mice, which may be partly attributable to HLA diversity in the patient population. Resident alphabeta T cells in normal human skin are also sequenced, complicating scalp TCR repertoire analysis, unlike mouse skin dominated by gammadelta T cells.

Spanning cysteine to phenylalanine, the CDR3 consists of 16 amino acids. Only CDR3 DNA remains: 48 bases, in frame from the first base. Unmatched junction bases come to 4, with V trimmed by 0 bases and J by 7 bases. For CDR1 and CDR2, the germline V gene lists LGHNA and YSLEER. The sample was CD4+ T cells sorted from blood, taken at week 0. This clonotype was obtained from a human donor with alopecia areata. The rearrangement combines TRBV4-3 with TRBJ1-6, and 9 junctional nucleotides match TRBD1. The CDR3 sequence is CASSQDSGTGNSPLHF. The sequence in DNA is TGCGCCAGCAGCCAAGATAGCGGGACAGGGAATTCACCCCTCCACTTT.